This T cell receptor beta chain is drawn from a study of regulatory T cells in long-lasting Graves disease. The time point here: newly diagnosed GD, antithyroid drugs for less than 3 months. The authors made the TCR library using RNA they extracted from PBMCs. Overall study results and limits: With persistent disease, TRBV28, TRBJ1-2 and TRBJ2-5 were the favored segments.

Construction of TCR beta libraries relied on iRepertoire HTBI primers and on Arm-PCR targeting CDR3 regions. TCRdb re-derived calls from the multiplex PCR reads in MiXCR, one entry per CDR3 protein. The sample consists of about 560,000 distinct CDR3 sequences, about 16% of them appearing once. A word on this clonotype: The target antigen is unknown.

The germline V gene encodes CDR1 SNHLY and CDR2 FYNNEI. The CDR3 contains 14 residues. Trimming at V came to 8 bases and at J to 4 bases, leaving 8 bases not matched to a gene. This same sample was also part of a study on T cells in Graves' hyperthyroidism and ophthalmopathy. As that report states: First-round RT-PCR of the TCR CDR3 relied on the HTBI primer set. For ophthalmopathy, model prediction preceded onset by a median approximately 6 months.

The rearrangement uses TRBV2 and TRBJ1-2; TRBD1 matches at 9 bases. The sample in question was peripheral blood mononuclear cells (PBMCs), obtained at new diagnosis, from a patient treated with antithyroid drugs. The sequence came from a young man with Graves disease. The CDR3 nucleotides are TGTGCCAGCCACTTTGACAGGGGGGCCTATGGCTACACCTTC. It is translated as CASHFDRGAYGYTF.